This T cell receptor (beta chain) derives from a study of T cell responses to AZD1222 COVID-19 vaccine. Study-wide findings and caveats: Increased Spike-specific TCR breadth and depth were observed after two AZD1222 doses.

A word on this clone: Its matching antigen is unknown.

The protocol was immunoSEQ multiplex PCR, while the TCRdb copy is restricted to in-frame clones and leaves out a portion. Of about 110,000 clones detected, approximately 87% appear once; the ten largest clones hold roughly 4.3%. CDR3 length equals 11 residues. CDR1 SGHRS and CDR2 YFSETQ come from the germline V gene. V was trimmed by 3 bases and J by 2 bases, leaving 2 bases between them. The V gene is TRBV5-1, the J gene TRBJ1-2; D not resolved. This sample comprised peripheral blood, obtained 28 days after the second AZD1222 dose. This receptor was identified in an adult who received the AZD1222 COVID-19 vaccine. The CDR3 is CASSSNYGYTF. CDR3 DNA sequence: TGCGCCAGCAGCTCGAACTATGGCTACACCTTC.